This T cell receptor beta chain is from a study of radiation and T cells in renal cell carcinoma. Overall study results and limits: From baseline, blood top tumor clonotypes peaked at 2 weeks post-radiation. No pretreatment tumor biopsies were available for baseline clonotypes.

The time point here: blood 4 weeks post-SBRT, at nephrectomy. This sample's treatment: 15 Gy SBRT to primary tumor, nephrectomy 4 weeks later. Nephrectomy followed 15 Gy stereotactic body radiation by 4 weeks. Blood was sampled at baseline, 2 weeks and 4 weeks after SBRT. The CDR3 spans 15 residues. The junction had 9 bases not matched to a gene; V was cut back by 6 bases and J by 7 bases. Looked up from germline, CDR1 is SNHLY and CDR2 is FYNNEI. Remarks on this clone: What it recognizes is unknown.

Clones were read by immunoSEQ multiplex PCR, and TCRdb kept only the in-frame ones, dropping some. The data hold about 170,000 clones, with about 88% observed a single time. Sequenced material: blood, taken from a patient whose treatment included radiotherapy and nephrectomy. This chain joins TRBV2 and TRBJ2-1; 10 bases agree with TRBD2. The clonotype originates from a woman aged 45-65 years with renal cell carcinoma. The CDR3 here is CASRPGTSAQNEQFF. For the CDR3, the DNA is TGTGCCAGCAGACCCGGGACTAGCGCTCAGAATGAGCAGTTCTTC.